This T cell receptor (beta chain) is drawn from a study of beta chain features in type 1 diabetes. About the research overall: All samples combined gave roughly 100,000,000 sorted cells for examination.

Study outcomes and limitations: Type 1 diabetes patients had moderately but significantly shorter TCRB CDR3s in all four CD4+ subsets. Insertion counts at VDJ junctions were lower in type 1 diabetes patients, who also showed more deletions there.

This clone was seen a few times. What it binds is unknown. Since all of the isolated RNA was reverse transcribed, expressed TCRB transcripts were what got sequenced. Sequenced naive, central memory and regulatory T cell samples produced an average of roughly 3.9 million reads. Here immunoSEQ multiplex PCR was the method, and the copy in TCRdb shows in-frame clones only, minus some. The sample lists 200,000 to 250,000 clones; roughly a tenth were seen once. This clonotype was obtained from a young man in good health. The source material was central memory CD4+ T cells from blood.

The CDR3 loop is CASSLRAGVTDTQYF. Here the CDR3 DNA reads TGTGCCAGCAGCTTACGAGCGGGAGTAACAGATACGCAGTATTTT. The chain carries TRBV7-9 and TRBJ2-3; 8 bases map to TRBD2. J was trimmed by 3 bases and V by 2 bases; bases with no gene match: 4. CDR1 SEHNR and CDR2 FQNEAQ come from the germline V gene (reference sequence). CDR3 size: 15 residues. Based on the CDR3 plus reference TRBV7-9 and TRBJ2-3, the full variable domain is DTGVSQNPRHKITKRGQNVTFRCDPISEHNRLYWYRQTLGQGPEFLTYFQNEAQLEKSRLLSDRFSAERPKGSFSTLEIQRTEQGDSAMYLCASSLRAGVTDTQYFGPGTRLTVL.